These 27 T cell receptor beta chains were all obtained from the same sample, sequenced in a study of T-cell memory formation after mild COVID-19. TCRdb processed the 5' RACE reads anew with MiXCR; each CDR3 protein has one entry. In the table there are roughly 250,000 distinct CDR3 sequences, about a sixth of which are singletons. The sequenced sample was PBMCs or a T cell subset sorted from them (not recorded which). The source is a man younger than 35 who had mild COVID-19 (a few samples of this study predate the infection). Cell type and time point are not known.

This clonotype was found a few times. CDR3 loop: CASSFAPPVVSGANVLTF. The CDR3 DNA reads TGTGCCAGCAGTTTTGCCCCCCCCGTAGTCTCTGGGGCCAACGTCCTGACTTTC. The chain combines TRBV12-3 or TRBV12-4 with TRBJ2-6; D gene unclear. The CDR3 is 18 amino acids. V gave up 3 bases and J gave up 0 bases, with 15 bases separating them.

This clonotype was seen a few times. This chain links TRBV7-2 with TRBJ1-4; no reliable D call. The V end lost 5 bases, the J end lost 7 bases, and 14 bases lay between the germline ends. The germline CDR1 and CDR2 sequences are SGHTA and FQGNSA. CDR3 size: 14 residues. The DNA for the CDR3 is TGTGCCAGCAGCCAACGTGGAGCTGCTGAAAAACTGTTTTTT. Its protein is CASSQRGAAEKLFF.

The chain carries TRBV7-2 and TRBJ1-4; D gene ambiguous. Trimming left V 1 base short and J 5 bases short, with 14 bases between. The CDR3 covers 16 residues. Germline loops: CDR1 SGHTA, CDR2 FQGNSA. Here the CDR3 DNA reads TGTGCCAGCAGCTTAGGGGGTGGACGGGCGAATGAAAAACTGTTTTTT. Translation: CASSLGGGRANEKLFF.

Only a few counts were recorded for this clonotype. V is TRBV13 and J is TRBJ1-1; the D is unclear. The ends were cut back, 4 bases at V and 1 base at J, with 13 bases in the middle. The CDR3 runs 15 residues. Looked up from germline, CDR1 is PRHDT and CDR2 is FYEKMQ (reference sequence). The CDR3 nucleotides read TGTGCCAGCAGCTATCCTCGGGCTCAGAACACTGAAGCTTTCTTT. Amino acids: CASSYPRAQNTEAFF.

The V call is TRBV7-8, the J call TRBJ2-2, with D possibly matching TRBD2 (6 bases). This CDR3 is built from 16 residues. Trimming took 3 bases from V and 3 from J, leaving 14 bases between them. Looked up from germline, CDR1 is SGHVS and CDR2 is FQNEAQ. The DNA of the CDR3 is TGTGCCAGCAGCTTGGAACGGGGGAGCTACACCGGGGAGCTGTTTTTT. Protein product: CASSLERGSYTGELFF.

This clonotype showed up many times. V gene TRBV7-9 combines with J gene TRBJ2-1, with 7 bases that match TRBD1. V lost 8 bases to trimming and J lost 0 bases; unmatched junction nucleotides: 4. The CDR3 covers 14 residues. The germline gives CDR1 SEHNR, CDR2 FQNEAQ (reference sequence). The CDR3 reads CASGSGGSYNEQFF. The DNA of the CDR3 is TGTGCCAGCGGATCAGGGGGCTCCTACAATGAGCAGTTCTTC.

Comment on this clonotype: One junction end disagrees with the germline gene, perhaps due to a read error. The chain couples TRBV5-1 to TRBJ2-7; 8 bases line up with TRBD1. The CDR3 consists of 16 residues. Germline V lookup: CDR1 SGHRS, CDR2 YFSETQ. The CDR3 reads CASSFSPGTGSSEQYF. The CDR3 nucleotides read TGCGCCAGCAGCTTCTCTCCCGGGACAGGCTCCTCCGAGCAGTACTTC. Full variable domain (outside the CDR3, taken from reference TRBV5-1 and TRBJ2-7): KAGVTQTPRYLIKTRGQQVTLSCSPISGHRSVSWYQQTPGQGLQFLFEYFSETQRNKGNFPGRFSGRQFSNSRSEMNVSTLELGDSALYLCASSFSPGTGSSEQYFGPGTRLTVT.

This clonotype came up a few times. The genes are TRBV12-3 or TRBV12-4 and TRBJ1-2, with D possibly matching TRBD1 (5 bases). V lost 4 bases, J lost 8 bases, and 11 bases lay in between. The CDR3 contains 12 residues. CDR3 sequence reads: CASSWPSGGYTF. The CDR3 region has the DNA TGTGCCAGCAGTTGGCCCTCAGGGGGCTACACCTTC.

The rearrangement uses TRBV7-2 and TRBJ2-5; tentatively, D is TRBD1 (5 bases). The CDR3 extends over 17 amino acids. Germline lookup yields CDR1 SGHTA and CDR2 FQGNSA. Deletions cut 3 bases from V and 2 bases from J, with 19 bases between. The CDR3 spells CASSLELGQLAQETQYF. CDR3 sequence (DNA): TGTGCCAGCAGCTTGGAACTGGGGCAACTTGCTCAAGAGACCCAGTACTTC. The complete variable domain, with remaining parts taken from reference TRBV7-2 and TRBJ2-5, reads GAGVSQSPSNKVTEKGKDVELRCDPISGHTALYWYRQSLGQGLEFLIYFQGNSAPDKSGLPSDRFSAERTGGSVSTLTIQRTQQEDSAVYLCASSLELGQLAQETQYFGPGTRLLVL.

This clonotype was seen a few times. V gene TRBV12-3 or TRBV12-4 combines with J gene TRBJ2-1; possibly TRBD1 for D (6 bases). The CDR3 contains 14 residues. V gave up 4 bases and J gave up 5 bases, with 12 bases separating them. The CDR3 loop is CASSYLDSDNEQFF. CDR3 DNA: TGTGCCAGCAGTTACTTGGACAGTGACAATGAGCAGTTCTTC.

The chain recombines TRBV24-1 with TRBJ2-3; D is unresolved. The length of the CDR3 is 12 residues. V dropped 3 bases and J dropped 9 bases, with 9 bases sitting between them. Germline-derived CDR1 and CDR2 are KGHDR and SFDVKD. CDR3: CATSDTFWTQYF. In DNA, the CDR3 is TGTGCCACCAGTGATACCTTTTGGACGCAGTATTTT.

The DNA for the CDR3 is TGTGCCAGCAGACAGGGGGCTCAAGAGACCCAGTACTTC. Protein product: CASRQGAQETQYF. This sequence joins TRBV25-1 and TRBJ2-5; 9 nucleotides line up with TRBD1. V lost 6 bases, J lost 2 bases, and 1 base stayed unmatched. The CDR3 contains 13 residues. Per the germline V gene, CDR1 is MGHDK and CDR2 is SYGVNS.

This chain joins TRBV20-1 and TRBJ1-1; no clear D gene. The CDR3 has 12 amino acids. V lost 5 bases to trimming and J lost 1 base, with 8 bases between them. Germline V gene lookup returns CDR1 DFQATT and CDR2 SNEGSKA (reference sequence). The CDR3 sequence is CSARRQNTEAFF. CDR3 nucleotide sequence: TGCAGTGCTCGGAGACAGAACACTGAAGCTTTCTTT.

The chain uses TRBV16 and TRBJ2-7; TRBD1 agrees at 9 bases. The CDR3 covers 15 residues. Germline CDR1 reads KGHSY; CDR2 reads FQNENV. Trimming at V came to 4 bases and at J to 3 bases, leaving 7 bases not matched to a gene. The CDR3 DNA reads TGTGCCAGCAGCCTTCCGGGACAGGGAAGCTACGAGCAGTACTTC. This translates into CASSLPGQGSYEQYF.

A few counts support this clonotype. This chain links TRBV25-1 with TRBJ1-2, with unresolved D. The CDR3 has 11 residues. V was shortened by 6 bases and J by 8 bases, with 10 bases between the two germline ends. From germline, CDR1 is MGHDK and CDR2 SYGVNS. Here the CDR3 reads CASSRWMGYTF. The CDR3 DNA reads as TGTGCCAGCAGCAGGTGGATGGGCTACACCTTC.

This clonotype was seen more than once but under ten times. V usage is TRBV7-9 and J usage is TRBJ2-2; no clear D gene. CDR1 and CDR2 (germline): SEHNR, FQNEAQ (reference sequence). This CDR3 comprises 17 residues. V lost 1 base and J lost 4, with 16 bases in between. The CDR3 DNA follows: TGTGCCAGCAGCTTAGTGCCGGCCCCATTTGTCACCGGGGAGCTGTTTTTT. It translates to CASSLVPAPFVTGELFF.

CDR3 DNA: TGCGCCAGCAGCTTGGAGGGGTACACCGGGGAGCTGTTTTTT. This gives the protein CASSLEGYTGELFF. The chain combines TRBV5-1 with TRBJ2-2; D may be TRBD1 (5 bases). Germline assignment: CDR1 SGHRS and CDR2 YFSETQ. The V end was cut by 0 bases, the J end by 3 bases, with 6 bases between. This CDR3 region has 14 residues.

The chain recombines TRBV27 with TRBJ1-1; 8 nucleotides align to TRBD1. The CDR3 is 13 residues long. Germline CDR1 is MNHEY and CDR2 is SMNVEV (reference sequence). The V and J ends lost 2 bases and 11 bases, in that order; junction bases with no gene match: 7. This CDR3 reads CASSLRTGRWAFF. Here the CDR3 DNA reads TGTGCCAGCAGTTTACGGACAGGGCGTTGGGCTTTCTTT.

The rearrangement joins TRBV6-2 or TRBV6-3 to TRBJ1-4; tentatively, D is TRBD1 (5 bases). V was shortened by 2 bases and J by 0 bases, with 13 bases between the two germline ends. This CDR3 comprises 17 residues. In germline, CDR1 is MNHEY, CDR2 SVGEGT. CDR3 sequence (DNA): TGTGCCAGCAGTTACGAGGGACGACTCGCAACTAATGAAAAACTGTTTTTT. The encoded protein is CASSYEGRLATNEKLFF.

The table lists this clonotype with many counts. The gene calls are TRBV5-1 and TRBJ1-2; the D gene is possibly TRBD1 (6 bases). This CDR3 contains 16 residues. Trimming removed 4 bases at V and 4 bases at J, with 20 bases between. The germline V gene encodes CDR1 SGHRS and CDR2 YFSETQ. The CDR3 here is CASSRGFGGDVYGYTF. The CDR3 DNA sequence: TGCGCCAGCAGCCGGGGATTCGGGGGCGATGTCTATGGCTACACCTTC.

The CDR3 bases are TGTGCCAGCAGCTTAGTGGGACTAGCGGGAGGGACGGCAGATACGCAGTATTTT. Amino acid sequence: CASSLVGLAGGTADTQYF. The V call is TRBV7-2, the J call TRBJ2-3; TRBD2 matches 16 bases. J was trimmed by 4 bases and V by 1 base; bases with no gene match: 5. The CDR3 is 18 amino acids. CDR1 and CDR2 from the germline V gene are SGHTA and FQGNSA.

The CDR3 coding sequence is TGTGCCAGCAGCCCACGCGTGGCGGAAAAACTGTTTTTT. Amino acids: CASSPRVAEKLFF. V gene TRBV11-2 combines with J gene TRBJ1-4; D is uncertain. Deletions cut 5 bases from V and 8 bases from J, with 12 bases between. The CDR3 extends over 13 amino acids. Germline CDR1 reads SGHAT; CDR2 reads FQNNGV. Variable domain in full (rest from reference TRBV11-2 and TRBJ1-4): EAGVAQSPRYKIIEKRQSVAFWCNPISGHATLYWYQQILGQGPKLLIQFQNNGVVDDSQLPKDRFSAERLKGVDSTLKIQPAKLEDSAVYLCASSPRVAEKLFFGSGTQLSVL.

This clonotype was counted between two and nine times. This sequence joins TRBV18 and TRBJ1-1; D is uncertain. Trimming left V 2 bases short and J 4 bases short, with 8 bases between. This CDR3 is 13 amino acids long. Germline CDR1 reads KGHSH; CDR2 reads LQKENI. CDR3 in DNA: TGTGCCAGCTCACCAGCGGCTGCCACTGAAGCTTTCTTT. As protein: CASSPAAATEAFF.

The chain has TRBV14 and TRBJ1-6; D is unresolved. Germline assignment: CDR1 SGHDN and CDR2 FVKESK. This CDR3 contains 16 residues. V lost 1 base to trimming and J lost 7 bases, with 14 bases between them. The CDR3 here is CASSQAKEAWNSPLHF. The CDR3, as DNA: TGTGCCAGCAGCCAAGCGAAGGAGGCCTGGAATTCACCCCTCCACTTT.

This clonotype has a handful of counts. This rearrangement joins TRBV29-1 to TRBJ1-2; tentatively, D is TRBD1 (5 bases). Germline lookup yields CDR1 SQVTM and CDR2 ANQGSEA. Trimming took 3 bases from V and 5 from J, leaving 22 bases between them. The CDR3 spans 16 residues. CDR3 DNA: TGCAGCGTTGAGGGGATCAGGGCGTGGGGACTTTATGGCTACACCTTC. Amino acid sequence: CSVEGIRAWGLYGYTF.

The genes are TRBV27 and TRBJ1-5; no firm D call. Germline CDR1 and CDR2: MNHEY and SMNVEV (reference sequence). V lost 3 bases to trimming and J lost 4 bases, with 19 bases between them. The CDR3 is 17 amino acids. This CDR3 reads CASSFIGSSGWNQPQHF. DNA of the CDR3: TGTGCCAGCAGTTTTATCGGGTCCTCCGGATGGAATCAGCCCCAGCATTTT.

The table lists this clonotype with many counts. The CDR3: CASSLRPASNEKLFF. The CDR3 nucleotides read TGCGCCAGCAGCCTCCGACCGGCGAGTAATGAAAAACTGTTTTTT. The gene calls are TRBV5-1 and TRBJ1-4; unclear D gene. V was pared by 4 bases and J by 4 bases, with 14 bases between. The CDR3 has 15 residues. The V gene's germline CDR1 is SGHRS and CDR2 YFSETQ.